Each of the 15 T cell receptor beta chains below was sequenced from the same sample in a study of technical replicates of blood from a handful of donors listed by TCRdb under 2017. The protocol used for the library was the immunoSEQ multiplex PCR assay. The table comes from immuneACCESS by way of TCRdb, which keeps in-frame sequences with V and J called. Part of the clones is missing from these tables; in studies checked, under half for an unresolved V gene and the rest for unknown reasons. For this sample the table gives 60,000 to 80,000 clones, of which roughly 89% were detected only once. The ten top clones hold 4% to 5% of the sample. The material sequenced was PBMCs. The source is a human donor in good health. Some clones in this sample may be carry-over from other donors' samples.

The V call is TRBV15, the J call TRBJ2-3; D gene uncertain. This CDR3 has 15 residues. Germline V gives CDR1 LNHNV, CDR2 YYDKDF (reference sequence). Trimming removed 0 bases at V and 0 bases at J, with 7 bases between. This CDR3 is CATSRDSPSTDTQYF. Here the CDR3 DNA reads TGTGCCACCAGCAGAGATTCTCCTAGCACAGATACGCAGTATTTT.

The chain is built from TRBV14 and TRBJ1-3; D gene uncertain. CDR3 length equals 15 residues. Germline V gives CDR1 SGHDN, CDR2 FVKESK. The ends were cut back, 0 bases at V and 0 bases at J, with 6 bases in the middle. CDR3: CASSQEAFSGNTIYF. The DNA of the CDR3 is TGTGCCAGCAGCCAAGAAGCCTTCTCTGGAAACACCATATATTTT.

The chain has TRBV18 and TRBJ2-7; 9 bases line up with TRBD1. The CDR3 covers 14 residues. Per the germline V gene, CDR1 is KGHSH and CDR2 is LQKENI. Trimming at V came to 3 bases and at J to 2 bases, leaving 2 bases not matched to a gene. CDR3 loop: CASSPRDRAYEQYF. As DNA, the CDR3 is TGTGCCAGCTCACCCCGGGACAGGGCCTACGAGCAGTACTTC.

In its sample, this clone was seen once. The J gene is TRBJ2-1, the V gene TRBV30, with 7 bases fitting TRBD2. Germline V gene sequence: CDR1 GTSNPN, CDR2 SVGIG (reference sequence). This CDR3 is 13 amino acids long. Trimming removed 3 bases from V and 9 bases from J; junction bases left unmatched: 8. The CDR3 spells CAWSLRELGEQFF. The CDR3 DNA reads TGTGCCTGGAGCCTGCGGGAGTTGGGTGAGCAGTTCTTC.

V and J are TRBV29-1 and TRBJ2-5, with a tentative D call TRBD2 (5 bases). The CDR3 contains 12 residues. V was clipped by 3 bases and J by 5 bases, with 10 bases between them. The germline V gene encodes CDR1 SQVTM and CDR2 ANQGSEA. CDR3 region: CSVDVAGETQYF. As DNA, the CDR3 is TGCAGCGTTGACGTGGCGGGCGAGACCCAGTACTTC.

The genes are TRBV7-2 and TRBJ1-4; no clear D gene. Germline CDR1 is SGHTA and CDR2 is FQGNSA. The CDR3 is 14 residues long. Trimming cost V 3 bases and J 4 bases, with 9 bases left between them. As DNA, the CDR3 is TGTGCCAGCAGCTTTAGCCCTAATAATGAAAAACTGTTTTTT. Translation: CASSFSPNNEKLFF.

This clone turned up a few times. CDR3: CASSSGDYTEAFF. The CDR3 nucleotides read TGCGCCAGCAGCAGTGGTGACTACACTGAAGCTTTCTTT. The chain combines TRBV5-1 with TRBJ1-1; D remains unclear. This CDR3 is 13 amino acids long. V lost 4 bases, J lost 3 bases, and 10 bases lay in between. Germline CDR1 is SGHRS and CDR2 is YFSETQ.

The V gene is TRBV6-1, the J gene TRBJ2-1; a weak D match, TRBD2 (5 bases). The V and J ends lost 1 base and 4 bases respectively, with 11 bases between them. Per germline, CDR1 MNHNS and CDR2 SASEGT. The CDR3 is made up of 15 amino acids. The CDR3 DNA follows: TGTGCCAGCAGTGAAGTCCTGGGCGGGTACAATGAGCAGTTCTTC. Translating gives CASSEVLGGYNEQFF.

The V gene is TRBV10-3, the J gene TRBJ1-5, with a weak D call TRBD1 (6 bases). Trimming took off 3 bases at V and 4 bases at J, with 10 bases between the two ends. The CDR3 is made up of 14 amino acids. The germline gives CDR1 ENHRY, CDR2 SYGVKD. CDR3 sequence reads: CAISEGQRNQPQHF. The CDR3 nucleotides read TGTGCCATCAGTGAAGGACAGAGAAATCAGCCCCAGCATTTT.

The rearrangement joins TRBV6-5 to TRBJ2-1; 8 bases are shared with TRBD2. Germline V gene lookup returns CDR1 MNHEY and CDR2 SVGAGI. V lost 9 bases, J lost 4 bases, and 8 bases stayed unmatched. The CDR3 is 14 amino acids. CDR3 sequence: CASSRTSRYNEQFF. The CDR3, as DNA: TGTGCCAGTTCGCGGACTAGCAGATACAATGAGCAGTTCTTC.

The CDR3 protein is CASSLSERGVQETQYF. CDR3 DNA sequence: TGCGCCAGCAGCTTGAGCGAGCGGGGGGTCCAAGAGACCCAGTACTTC. The chain recombines TRBV5-1 with TRBJ2-5, with TRBD2 matching 9 bases. The J segment lost 1 base and the V segment lost 1 base, leaving 5 bases of the junction unmatched. This CDR3 spans 16 amino acids. The germline CDR1 and CDR2 sequences are SGHRS and YFSETQ.

V usage is TRBV4-3 and J usage is TRBJ1-6, with D possibly TRBD1 on 5 matching bases. Germline V lookup: CDR1 LGHNA, CDR2 YSLEER. V dropped 0 bases and J dropped 9 bases, with 12 bases sitting between them. This CDR3 has 15 residues. The CDR3 region is CASSQERSGSSPLHF. The CDR3 nucleotides are TGCGCCAGCAGCCAAGAACGGTCAGGGTCTTCACCCCTCCACTTT.

This chain connects TRBV7-9 to TRBJ2-1; 9 bases fit TRBD1. Germline CDR1 and CDR2: SEHNR and FQNEAQ (reference sequence). V lost 2 bases, J lost 6 bases, and 5 bases stayed unmatched. The CDR3 is 15 residues long. As DNA, the CDR3 is TGTGCCAGCAGCTTACTGACAGGGGGTATCAATGAGCAGTTCTTC. Translated, it gives CASSLLTGGINEQFF.

J is TRBJ2-5 and V is TRBV4-3; TRBD2 is a possible D gene (6 bases). The V and J ends lost 0 bases and 5 bases respectively, with 16 bases between them. The CDR3 runs 16 residues. CDR1 and CDR2 (germline): LGHNA, YSLEER. CDR3 bases: TGCGCCAGCAGCCAAGAGGAGGGGCGCAGAGGGGAGACCCAGTACTTC. This sequence encodes CASSQEEGRRGETQYF.

The chain uses TRBV29-1 and TRBJ2-1, with TRBD2 identical over 14 bases. The J segment lost 2 bases and the V segment lost 0 bases, leaving 12 bases of the junction unmatched. Germline V gene data show CDR1 as SQVTM and CDR2 as ANQGSEA. The CDR3 runs to 20 residues. As DNA, the CDR3 is TGCAGCGTTGAAGAGACCGGGACTAGCGGGGGTAGGTCGGCCTACAATGAGCAGTTCTTC. Protein: CSVEETGTSGGRSAYNEQFF.